This T cell receptor (beta chain) derives from a study of control samples from healthy donors and cancer patients. The CDR3 consists of 13 residues. CDR1 and CDR2 from the germline V gene are WSHSY and SAAADI. Deletions cut 2 bases from V and 5 bases from J, with 7 bases between. Clones were sequenced by immunoSEQ multiplex PCR, and TCRdb holds only the in-frame ones, with some missing. The data hold about 100,000 clones, with around 89% observed a single time. The chain has TRBV10-2 and TRBJ1-5; D gene uncertain. The source material was blood. This receptor was identified in a man in his thirties or forties in good health. The CDR3 DNA follows: TGCGCCAGCAGTGAGAACAGAGATCAGCCCCAGCATTTT. Translated, it gives CASSENRDQPQHF.